Sequencing of this T cell receptor beta chain was carried out in a study of identical twins (dated by TCRdb to about 2016). General notes on the study: TCR alpha and beta repertoires from monozygotic twins, unrelated adults of various ages and cord blood were deep-sequenced to test whether fetal clonotypes persist. To rule out contamination, replicate twin experiments were performed at different times with different library preparation protocols. Paper-wide results and their limitations: Invariant T cells such as MAIT and iNKT could partly confound zero-insertion analyses, although diverse VJ usage argued against such confounding for most clonotypes. Out-of-frame TCR alpha sequences shared between twins showed an excess of low generation-probability sequences compared with coincidental sharing between unrelated individuals. The excess sharing between twins in beta out-of-frame sequences was weaker because fewer shared sequences reduced the signal-to-noise ratio. In monozygotic twins, out-of-frame TCR alpha sharing was systematically underestimated by recombination models, although the models agreed with sharing between unrelated individuals. Because the same donors could not be followed over many years, the conclusions relied on cross-sectional statistical analysis. Abundant cord blood beta clonotypes carried fewer insertions; young adult naive repertoires showed a weaker similar trend, while memory repertoires showed none.

Turning to this clonotype: There is no known antigen for this receptor. No per-base quality is available; no much larger clone lies one base away.

Library preparation employed 5' RACE. The sample was run on an Illumina HiSeq 2000. A universal primer binding site was added through template switching, and the final cDNA carried a unique molecular identifier so that TCR cDNA molecules could be counted accurately. First-strand cDNA for TCR alpha and beta chains was synthesized from specific primers in the conserved constant-segment region. To control for contamination, every cDNA library carried two barcodes: a SMART-Mk sample barcode plus Illumina barcodes. TruSeq adapter sequences and Illumina sample barcodes were added in two successive PCR steps. Sequencing of the TCR alpha and beta cDNA libraries was done on the Illumina HiSeq platform using custom primers. In the paper's pipeline: Raw reads were processed with MiGEC to extract unique molecular identifiers, and MiXCR was used to determine CDR3 positions. For each individual, recombination models were inferred using an EM algorithm with the repgenHMM and IGoR tools. The analysis of shared clonotypes was done with the tcR package in R, with sharing normalized by the product of cloneset sizes. To study raw recombination without the effects of thymic and clonal selection, out-of-frame nonproductive sequences were analyzed. The public reads were reprocessed in TCRdb via fastp at Q25 and MiXCR, keeping in-frame beta chains. Rows with a matching CDR3 protein are joined into one entry that keeps the most common DNA and genes. What appears here as the V and J calls and clone size reflects TCRdb's work, not the paper's. This sample gives 500,000 or so distinct CDR3 sequences in total; 12% to 15% of them show up just once. The ten largest account for 0.4% to 0.55% of the sample.

All donors were healthy Caucasians. The twin cohort comprised three pairs of female monozygotic twins, all aged roughly 18 to 30 years. CD4+ and CD8+ T cell populations were isolated with positive isolation kits from Invitrogen. These data also featured in a second study, about yellow fever vaccine responses in identical twins. As the second publication notes: According to the authors, the vaccine-induced T cell response in identical twins seemed to be partly convergent and partly specific to each individual. In identical twins, the study followed T cell clones that responded to the vaccine with precision.

This clonotype was obtained from a woman in her late teens or twenties in good health. The sample was CD4+ T cells sorted from blood.

The bases read TGTGCCACCAGCAGAGAGGGACTCCAAGAGACCCAGTACTTC. It encodes CATSREGLQETQYF. The chain is made from TRBV15 and TRBJ2-5; perhaps TRBD2 is the D gene, with 6 bases matching. Counted from cysteine to phenylalanine, this CDR3 has 14 amino acids. CDR3 DNA only is kept here, 42 bases in frame from base 1. For CDR1 and CDR2, the germline V gene (reference sequence) lists LNHNV and YYDKDF. V loses 0 bases, J loses 1 base, and the germline ends lie 6 bases apart.